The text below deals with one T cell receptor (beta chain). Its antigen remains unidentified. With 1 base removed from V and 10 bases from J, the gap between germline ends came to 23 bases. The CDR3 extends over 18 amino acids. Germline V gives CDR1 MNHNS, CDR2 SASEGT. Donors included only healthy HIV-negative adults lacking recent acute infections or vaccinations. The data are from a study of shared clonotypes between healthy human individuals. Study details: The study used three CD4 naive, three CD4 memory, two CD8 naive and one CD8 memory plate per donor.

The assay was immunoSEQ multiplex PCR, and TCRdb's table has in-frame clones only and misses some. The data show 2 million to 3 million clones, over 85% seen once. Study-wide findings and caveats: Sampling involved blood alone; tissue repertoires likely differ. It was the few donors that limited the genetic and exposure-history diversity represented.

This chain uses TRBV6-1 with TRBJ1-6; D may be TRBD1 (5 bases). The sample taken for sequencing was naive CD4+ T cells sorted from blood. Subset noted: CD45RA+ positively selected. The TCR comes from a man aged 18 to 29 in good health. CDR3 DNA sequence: TGTGCCAGCAGTGAAGTTCGGGCCGACGGGAGAAGGGGCTCACCCCTCCACTTT. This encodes CASSEVRADGRRGSPLHF.